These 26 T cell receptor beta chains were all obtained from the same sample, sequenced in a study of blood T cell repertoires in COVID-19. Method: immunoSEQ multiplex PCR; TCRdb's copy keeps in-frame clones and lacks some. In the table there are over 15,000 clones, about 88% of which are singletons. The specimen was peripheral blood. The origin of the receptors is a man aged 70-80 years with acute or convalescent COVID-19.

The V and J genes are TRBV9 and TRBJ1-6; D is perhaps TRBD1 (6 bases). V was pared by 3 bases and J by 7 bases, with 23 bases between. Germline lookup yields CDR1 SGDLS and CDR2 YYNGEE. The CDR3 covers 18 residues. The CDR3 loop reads CASSARGAGGVGNSPLHF. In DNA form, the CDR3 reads TGTGCCAGCAGCGCCAGAGGGGCGGGGGGCGTCGGAAATTCACCCCTCCACTTT.

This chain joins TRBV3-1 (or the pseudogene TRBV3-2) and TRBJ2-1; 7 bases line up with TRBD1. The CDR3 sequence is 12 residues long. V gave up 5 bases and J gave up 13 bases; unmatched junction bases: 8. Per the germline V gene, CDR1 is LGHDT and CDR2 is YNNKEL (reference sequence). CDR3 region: CASSEAGTVQFF. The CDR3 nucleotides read TGTGCCAGCAGCGAAGCCGGGACAGTTCAGTTCTTC.

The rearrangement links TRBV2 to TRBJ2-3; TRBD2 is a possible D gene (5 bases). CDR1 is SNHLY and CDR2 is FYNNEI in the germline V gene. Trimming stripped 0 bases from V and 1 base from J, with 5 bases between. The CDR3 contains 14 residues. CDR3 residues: CASSEASGTDTQYF. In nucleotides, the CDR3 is TGTGCCAGCAGTGAAGCTAGCGGCACAGATACGCAGTATTTT.

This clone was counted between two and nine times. Here the CDR3 DNA reads TGTGCCAGCAGCGCGCGGAAAGACAGGGGGCGGAATGAGCAGTTCTTC. The encoded protein is CASSARKDRGRNEQFF. The rearrangement uses TRBV11-1 and TRBJ2-1, with 10 bases fitting TRBD1. With V trimmed by 5 bases and J by 7 bases, 11 bases remained unmatched. Germline assignment: CDR1 SGHAT and CDR2 FQDESV (reference sequence). The CDR3 covers 16 residues.

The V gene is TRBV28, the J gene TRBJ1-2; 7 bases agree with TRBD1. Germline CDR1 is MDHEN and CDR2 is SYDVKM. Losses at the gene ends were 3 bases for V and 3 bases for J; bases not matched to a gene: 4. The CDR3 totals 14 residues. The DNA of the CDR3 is TGTGCCAGCAGTTTGGGCAGGGGGTACTATGGCTACACCTTC. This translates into CASSLGRGYYGYTF.

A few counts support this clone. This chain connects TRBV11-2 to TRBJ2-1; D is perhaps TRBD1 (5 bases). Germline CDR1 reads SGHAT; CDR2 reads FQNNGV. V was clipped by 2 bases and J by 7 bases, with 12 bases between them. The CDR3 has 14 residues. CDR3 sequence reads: CASSLMAGPNEQFF. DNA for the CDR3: TGTGCCAGCAGCTTAATGGCAGGGCCGAATGAGCAGTTCTTC. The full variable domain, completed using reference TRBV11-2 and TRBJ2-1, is EAGVAQSPRYKIIEKRQSVAFWCNPISGHATLYWYQQILGQGPKLLIQFQNNGVVDDSQLPKDRFSAERLKGVDSTLKIQPAKLEDSAVYLCASSLMAGPNEQFFGPGTRLTVL.

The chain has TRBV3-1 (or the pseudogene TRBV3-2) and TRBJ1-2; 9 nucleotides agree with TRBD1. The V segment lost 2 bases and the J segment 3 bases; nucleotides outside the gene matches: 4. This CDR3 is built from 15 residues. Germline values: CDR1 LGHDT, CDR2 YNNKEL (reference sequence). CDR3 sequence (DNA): TGTGCCAGCAGCCAACTAGACAGGGGGGACTATGGCTACACCTTC. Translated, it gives CASSQLDRGDYGYTF.

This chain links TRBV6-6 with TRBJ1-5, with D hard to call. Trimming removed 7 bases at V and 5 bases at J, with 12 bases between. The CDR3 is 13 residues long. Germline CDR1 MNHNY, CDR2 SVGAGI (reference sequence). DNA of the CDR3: TGTGCCAGCAATGACTTACATCATCAGCCCCAGCATTTT. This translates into CASNDLHHQPQHF.

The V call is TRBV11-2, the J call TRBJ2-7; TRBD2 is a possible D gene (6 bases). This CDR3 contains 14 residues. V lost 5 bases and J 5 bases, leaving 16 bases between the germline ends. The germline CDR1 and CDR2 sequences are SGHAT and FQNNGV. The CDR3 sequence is CASSPILTSNEQYF. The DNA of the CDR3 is TGTGCCAGCAGCCCGATCCTAACTAGCAACGAGCAGTACTTC.

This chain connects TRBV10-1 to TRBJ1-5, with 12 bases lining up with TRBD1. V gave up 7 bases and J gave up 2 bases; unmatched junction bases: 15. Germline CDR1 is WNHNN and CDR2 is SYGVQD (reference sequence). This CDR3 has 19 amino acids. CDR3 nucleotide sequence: TGCGCCAGCATTTTGACCGGGACAGGGGGCTTAATTGGCAATCAGCCCCAGCATTTT. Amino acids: CASILTGTGGLIGNQPQHF.

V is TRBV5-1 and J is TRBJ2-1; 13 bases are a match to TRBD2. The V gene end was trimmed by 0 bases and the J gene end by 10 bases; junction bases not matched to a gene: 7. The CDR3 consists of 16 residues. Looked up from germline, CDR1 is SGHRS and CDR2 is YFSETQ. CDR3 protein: CASSLAGTSGTGEQFF. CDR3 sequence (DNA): TGCGCCAGCAGCTTGGCCGGGACTAGCGGGACGGGAGAGCAGTTCTTC. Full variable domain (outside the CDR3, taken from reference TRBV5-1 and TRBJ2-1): KAGVTQTPRYLIKTRGQQVTLSCSPISGHRSVSWYQQTPGQGLQFLFEYFSETQRNKGNFPGRFSGRQFSNSRSEMNVSTLELGDSALYLCASSLAGTSGTGEQFFGPGTRLTVL.

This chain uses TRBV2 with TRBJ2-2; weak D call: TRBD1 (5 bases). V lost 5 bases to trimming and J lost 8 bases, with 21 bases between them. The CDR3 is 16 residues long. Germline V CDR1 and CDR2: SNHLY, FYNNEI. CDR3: CASSLTGGFGVGELFF. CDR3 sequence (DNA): TGTGCCAGCAGTTTAACAGGTGGATTTGGAGTAGGGGAGCTGTTTTTT.

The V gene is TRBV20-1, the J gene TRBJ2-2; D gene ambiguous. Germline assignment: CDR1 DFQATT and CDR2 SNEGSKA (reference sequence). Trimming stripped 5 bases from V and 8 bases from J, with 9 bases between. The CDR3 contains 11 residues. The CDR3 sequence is CSADSAGELFF. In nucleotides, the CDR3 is TGCAGTGCTGACTCCGCGGGGGAGCTGTTTTTT.

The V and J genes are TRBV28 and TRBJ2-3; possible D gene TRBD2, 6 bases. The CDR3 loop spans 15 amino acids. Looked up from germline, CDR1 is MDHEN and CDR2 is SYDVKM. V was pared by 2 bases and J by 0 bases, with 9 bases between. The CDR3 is CASSLPGESTDTQYF. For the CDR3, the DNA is TGTGCCAGCAGTTTACCGGGAGAAAGCACAGATACGCAGTATTTT.

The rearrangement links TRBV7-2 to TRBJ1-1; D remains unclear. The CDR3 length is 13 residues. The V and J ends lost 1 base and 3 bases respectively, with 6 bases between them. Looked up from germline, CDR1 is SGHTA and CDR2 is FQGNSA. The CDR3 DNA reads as TGTGCCAGCAGCTTAGACCAGGACACTGAAGCTTTCTTT. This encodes CASSLDQDTEAFF.

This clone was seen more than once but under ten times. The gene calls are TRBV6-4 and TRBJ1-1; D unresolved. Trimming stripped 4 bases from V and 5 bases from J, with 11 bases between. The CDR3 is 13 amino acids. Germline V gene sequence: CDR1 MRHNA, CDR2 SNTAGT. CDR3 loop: CASSASGTTEAFF. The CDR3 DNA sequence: TGTGCCAGCAGTGCATCGGGAACAACTGAAGCTTTCTTT.

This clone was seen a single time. In nucleotides, the CDR3 is TGTGCCAGCAGCCTGACAGGGGGAAGGGAGACCCAGTACTTC. Its translation is CASSLTGGRETQYF. This chain connects TRBV6-5 to TRBJ2-5; 9 nucleotides line up with TRBD1. Germline CDR1 and CDR2: MNHEY and SVGAGI. The CDR3 covers 14 residues. The V gene end was trimmed by 6 bases and the J gene end by 5 bases; junction bases not matched to a gene: 7.

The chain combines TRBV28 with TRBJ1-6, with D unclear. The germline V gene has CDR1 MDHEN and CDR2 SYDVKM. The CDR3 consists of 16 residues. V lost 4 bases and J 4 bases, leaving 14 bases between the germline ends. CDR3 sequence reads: CASSSAGNRYNSPLHF. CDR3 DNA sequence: TGTGCCAGCAGTTCGGCGGGGAACCGATATAATTCACCCCTCCACTTT.

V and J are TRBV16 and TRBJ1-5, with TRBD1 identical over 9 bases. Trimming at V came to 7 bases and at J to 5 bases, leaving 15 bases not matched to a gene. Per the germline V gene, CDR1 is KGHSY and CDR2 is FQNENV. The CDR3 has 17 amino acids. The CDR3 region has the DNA TGTGCCAGCACGAAAAGGGACAGGGAGGAGGGGGATCAGCCCCAGCATTTT. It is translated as CASTKRDREEGDQPQHF.

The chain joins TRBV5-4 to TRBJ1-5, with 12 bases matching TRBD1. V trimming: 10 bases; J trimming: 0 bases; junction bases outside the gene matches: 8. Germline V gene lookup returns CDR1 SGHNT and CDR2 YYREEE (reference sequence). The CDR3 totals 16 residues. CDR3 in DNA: TGTGCCTTCGGGACAGGGGGCGTAGTTAGCAATCAGCCCCAGCATTTT. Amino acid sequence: CAFGTGGVVSNQPQHF.

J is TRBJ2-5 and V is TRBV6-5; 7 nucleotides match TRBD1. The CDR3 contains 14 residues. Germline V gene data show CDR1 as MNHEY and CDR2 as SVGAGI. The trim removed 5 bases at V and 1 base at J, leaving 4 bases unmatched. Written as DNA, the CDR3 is TGTGCCAGCAGTCGTGGGACAGTCCAAGAGACCCAGTACTTC. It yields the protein CASSRGTVQETQYF.

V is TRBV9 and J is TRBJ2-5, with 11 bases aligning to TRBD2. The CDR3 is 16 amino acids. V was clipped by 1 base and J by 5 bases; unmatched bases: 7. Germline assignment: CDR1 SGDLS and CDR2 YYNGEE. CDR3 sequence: CASSVTSGRTGETQYF. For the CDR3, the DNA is TGTGCCAGCAGCGTAACTAGCGGGAGAACGGGGGAGACCCAGTACTTC.

The CDR3 region is CASSPPGTSGRTEQFF. DNA of the CDR3: TGTGCCAGCAGCCCCCCGGGGACTAGCGGGAGAACTGAGCAGTTCTTC. This chain uses TRBV7-6 with TRBJ2-1; 14 bases are a match to TRBD2. Germline CDR1 reads SGHVS; CDR2 reads FNYEAQ. With 5 bases clipped from V and 9 bases from J, the junction kept 9 bases outside the gene matches. This CDR3 spans 16 amino acids.

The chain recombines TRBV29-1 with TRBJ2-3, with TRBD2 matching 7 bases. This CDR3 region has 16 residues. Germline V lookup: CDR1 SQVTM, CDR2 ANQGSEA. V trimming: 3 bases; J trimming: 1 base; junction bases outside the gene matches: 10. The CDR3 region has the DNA TGCAGCGTTGAGGGGGGGAGGGCTAAAGGCACAGATACGCAGTATTTT. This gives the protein CSVEGGRAKGTDTQYF.

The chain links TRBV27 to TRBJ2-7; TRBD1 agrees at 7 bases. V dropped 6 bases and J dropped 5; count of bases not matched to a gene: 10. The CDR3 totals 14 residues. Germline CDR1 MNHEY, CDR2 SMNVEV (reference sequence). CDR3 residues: CASSDRQGVDEQYF. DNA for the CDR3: TGTGCCAGCAGCGATCGACAGGGCGTTGACGAGCAGTACTTC.

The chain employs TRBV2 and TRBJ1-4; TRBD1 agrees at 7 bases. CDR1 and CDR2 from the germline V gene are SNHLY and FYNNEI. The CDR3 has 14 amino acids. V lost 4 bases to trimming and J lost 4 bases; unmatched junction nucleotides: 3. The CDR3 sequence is CASSGTGGNEKLFF. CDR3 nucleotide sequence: TGTGCCAGCAGTGGGACAGGAGGTAATGAAAAACTGTTTTTT.